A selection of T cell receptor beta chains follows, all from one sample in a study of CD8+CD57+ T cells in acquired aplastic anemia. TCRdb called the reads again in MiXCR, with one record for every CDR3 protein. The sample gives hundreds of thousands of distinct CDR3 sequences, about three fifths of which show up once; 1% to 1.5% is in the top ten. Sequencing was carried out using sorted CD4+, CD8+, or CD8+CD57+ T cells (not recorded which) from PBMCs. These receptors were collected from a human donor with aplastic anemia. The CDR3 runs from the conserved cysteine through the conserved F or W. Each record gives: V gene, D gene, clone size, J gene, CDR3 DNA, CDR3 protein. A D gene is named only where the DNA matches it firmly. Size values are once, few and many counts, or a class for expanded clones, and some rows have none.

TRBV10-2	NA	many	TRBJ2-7	TGCGCCAGCAGTGGAGTGGGTTCTCCGCCGCGCGAGCAGTACTTC	CASSGVGSPPREQYF
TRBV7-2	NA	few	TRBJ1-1	TGTGCCAGCAGCTTAGCGCCGAACCTTGAAGCTTTCTTT	CASSLAPNLEAFF
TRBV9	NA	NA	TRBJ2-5	TGTGCCAGCAGCCCTGACGATCCCCAAGAGACCCAGTACTTC	CASSPDDPQETQYF
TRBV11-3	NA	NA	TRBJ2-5	TGTGCCAGCAGCCCAGGCCCCCTGGAGACCCAGTACTTC	CASSPGPLETQYF
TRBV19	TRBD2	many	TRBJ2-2	TGTGCCAGTAGTTTCCGGGGGGGAAACACCGGGGAGCTGTTTTTT	CASSFRGGNTGELFF
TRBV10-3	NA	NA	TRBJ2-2	TGTGCCATCAGCCCAGGTACCGGGGAGCTGTTTTTT	CAISPGTGELFF
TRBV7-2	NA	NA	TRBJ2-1	TGTGCCAGCAGCCAAGAAGTAGCGGATTACAATGAGCAGTTCTTC	CASSQEVADYNEQFF
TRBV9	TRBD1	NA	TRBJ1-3	TGTGCCAGCAGCTCACGGGACAGGGTGAACACCATATATTTT	CASSSRDRVNTIYF
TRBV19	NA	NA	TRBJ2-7	TGTGCCAGTAAAGGATTAGGGGGGAAGCAGTACTTC	CASKGLGGKQYF
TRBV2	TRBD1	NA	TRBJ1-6	TGTGCCAACACGGGACAGAATTCACCCCTCCACTTT	CANTGQNSPLHF
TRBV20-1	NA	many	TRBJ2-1	TGCAGTGCTAGCCAGGGGTTCTACAATGAGCAGTTCTTC	CSASQGFYNEQFF
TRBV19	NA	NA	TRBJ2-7	TGTGCCAGTAGTATAGGGGCGTTACAGGGAGAGACCTACGAGCAGTACTTC	CASSIGALQGETYEQYF
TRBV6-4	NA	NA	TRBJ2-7	TGTGCCAGCAGTGACTCGTTAGCCCCGTTGCCCTACGAGCAGTACTTC	CASSDSLAPLPYEQYF
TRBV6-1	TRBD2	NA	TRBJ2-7	TGTGCCAGCAGTTTAGCGGGACTACAGGGTTACGAGCAGTACTTC	CASSLAGLQGYEQYF
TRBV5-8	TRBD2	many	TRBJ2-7	TGTGCCAGCACCGCCGGCCAAGGACTAGCGGGAGGTAGGCAGTACTTC	CASTAGQGLAGGRQYF